One sample yielded the 9 T cell receptor beta chains listed below, sequenced in a study of blood T cell repertoires in COVID-19. The data were produced by immunoSEQ multiplex PCR, yet TCRdb's version contains in-frame clones alone and is incomplete. Here the sample spans over 300,000 clones, around 89% being singletons. The sample consisted of peripheral blood. The receptor source for this set is a young man who had recovered from COVID-19.

The chain employs TRBV7-8 and TRBJ1-2; D not resolved. The CDR3 contains 16 residues. CDR1 is SGHVS and CDR2 is FQNEAQ in the germline V gene. Trimming cost V 3 bases and J 3 bases, with 17 bases left between them. The CDR3 loop reads CASSLVGDSYYYGYTF. In DNA, the CDR3 is TGTGCCAGCAGCTTGGTAGGCGACTCCTATTACTATGGCTACACCTTC.

The chain carries TRBV5-4 and TRBJ2-1, with 10 bases fitting TRBD1. J was trimmed by 4 bases and V by 3 bases; bases with no gene match: 10. The CDR3 spans 17 residues. The germline V gene encodes CDR1 SGHNT and CDR2 YYREEE (reference sequence). Here the CDR3 reads CASSSIGTGVGYNEQFF. Written as DNA, the CDR3 is TGTGCCAGCAGCTCCATCGGGACAGGGGTGGGGTACAATGAGCAGTTCTTC.

The chain recombines TRBV2 with TRBJ1-3; D is ambiguous. From germline, CDR1 is SNHLY and CDR2 FYNNEI. The CDR3 has 15 amino acids. With 1 base removed from V and 0 bases from J, the gap between germline ends came to 7 bases. The CDR3 loop reads CASSEGPGSGNTIYF. DNA for the CDR3: TGTGCCAGCAGTGAAGGCCCAGGCTCTGGAAACACCATATATTTT. The complete variable domain, with remaining parts taken from reference TRBV2 and TRBJ1-3, reads EPEVTQTPSHQVTQMGQEVILRCVPISNHLYFYWYRQILGQKVEFLVSFYNNEISEKSEIFDDQFSVERPDGSNFTLKIRSTKLEDSAMYFCASSEGPGSGNTIYFGEGSWLTVV.

V usage is TRBV7-8 and J usage is TRBJ1-4; TRBD1 matches at 7 bases. CDR1 is SGHVS and CDR2 is FQNEAQ in the germline V gene. With V trimmed by 2 bases and J by 8 bases, 20 bases remained unmatched. There are 19 residues in the CDR3. CDR3: CASSLNGVLDRTPGEKLFF. The CDR3 bases are TGTGCCAGCAGCTTAAATGGGGTTTTGGACAGGACGCCTGGAGAAAAACTGTTTTTT.

The J gene is TRBJ2-1, the V gene TRBV18; TRBD2 matches at 8 bases. With V trimmed by 3 bases and J by 6 bases, 7 bases remained unmatched. The V gene's germline CDR1 is KGHSH and CDR2 LQKENI. The CDR3 runs 15 residues. This CDR3 reads CASSPDSGKGNEQFF. The CDR3 bases are TGTGCCAGCTCACCCGATAGCGGGAAAGGCAATGAGCAGTTCTTC.

V usage is TRBV2 and J usage is TRBJ1-1; 9 nucleotides match TRBD1. Germline lookup yields CDR1 SNHLY and CDR2 FYNNEI. The CDR3 is 12 amino acids. J lost 8 bases, V lost 8 bases, and 6 bases had no gene match. This CDR3 is CASATGGGEAFF. In nucleotides, the CDR3 is TGTGCCAGCGCTACAGGGGGCGGCGAAGCTTTCTTT. Combining the CDR3 with reference TRBV2 and TRBJ1-1 gives the whole variable domain EPEVTQTPSHQVTQMGQEVILRCVPISNHLYFYWYRQILGQKVEFLVSFYNNEISEKSEIFDDQFSVERPDGSNFTLKIRSTKLEDSAMYFCASATGGGEAFFGQGTRLTVV.

This chain uses TRBV10-3 with TRBJ2-1; D is perhaps TRBD1 (6 bases). Trimming took off 0 bases at V and 12 bases at J, with 9 bases between the two ends. The CDR3 covers 12 residues. Germline V gene lookup returns CDR1 ENHRY and CDR2 SYGVKD. The CDR3 nucleotides read TGTGCCATCAGTGAGTCGTGGGGGCGGCAGTTCTTC. Protein: CAISESWGRQFF.

This clone was observed a few times. V is TRBV9 and J is TRBJ1-1; maybe TRBD1 (5 bases). The V end was cut by 3 bases, the J end by 2 bases, with 8 bases between. In germline, CDR1 is SGDLS, CDR2 YYNGEE. This CDR3 spans 13 amino acids. The CDR3 loop is CASSATANTEAFF. The CDR3 region has the DNA TGTGCCAGCAGCGCGACAGCCAACACTGAAGCTTTCTTT.

The V and J genes are TRBV4-1 and TRBJ2-7; TRBD2 aligns across 9 bases. The J segment lost 3 bases and the V segment lost 6 bases, leaving 12 bases of the junction unmatched. Germline CDR1 MGHRA, CDR2 YSYEKL. This CDR3 is 16 amino acids long. CDR3 in amino acids: CASSQIRTSEYYEQYF. CDR3 nucleotide sequence: TGCGCCAGCAGTCAAATACGGACTAGCGAATACTACGAGCAGTACTTC.